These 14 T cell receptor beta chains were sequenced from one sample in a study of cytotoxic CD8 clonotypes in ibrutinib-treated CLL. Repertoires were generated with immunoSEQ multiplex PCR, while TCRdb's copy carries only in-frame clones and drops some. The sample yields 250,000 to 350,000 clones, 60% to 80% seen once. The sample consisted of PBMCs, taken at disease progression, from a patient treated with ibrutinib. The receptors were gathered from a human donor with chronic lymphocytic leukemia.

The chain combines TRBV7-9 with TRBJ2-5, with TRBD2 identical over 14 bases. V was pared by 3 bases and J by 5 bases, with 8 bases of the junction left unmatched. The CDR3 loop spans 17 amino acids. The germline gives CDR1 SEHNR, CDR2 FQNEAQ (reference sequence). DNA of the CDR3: TGTGCCAGCAGCTTTGCCGGGACTAGCGGGGGAGGGGAGACCCAGTACTTC. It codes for CASSFAGTSGGGETQYF. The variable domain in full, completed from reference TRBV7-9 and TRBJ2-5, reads DTGVSQNPRHKITKRGQNVTFRCDPISEHNRLYWYRQTLGQGPEFLTYFQNEAQLEKSRLLSDRFSAERPKGSFSTLEIQRTEQGDSAMYLCASSFAGTSGGGETQYFGPGTRLLVL.

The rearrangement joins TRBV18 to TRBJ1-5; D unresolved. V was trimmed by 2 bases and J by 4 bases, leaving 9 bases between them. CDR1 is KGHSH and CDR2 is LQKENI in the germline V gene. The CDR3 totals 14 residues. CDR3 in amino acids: CASSPFAGNQPQHF. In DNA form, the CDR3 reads TGTGCCAGCTCACCATTTGCGGGGAATCAGCCCCAGCATTTT.

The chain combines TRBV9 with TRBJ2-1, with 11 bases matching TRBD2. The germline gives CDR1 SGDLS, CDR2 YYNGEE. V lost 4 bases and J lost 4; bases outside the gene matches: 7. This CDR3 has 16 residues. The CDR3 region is CASSPLAGGPYNEQFF. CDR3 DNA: TGTGCCAGCAGCCCCCTAGCGGGAGGCCCATACAATGAGCAGTTCTTC.

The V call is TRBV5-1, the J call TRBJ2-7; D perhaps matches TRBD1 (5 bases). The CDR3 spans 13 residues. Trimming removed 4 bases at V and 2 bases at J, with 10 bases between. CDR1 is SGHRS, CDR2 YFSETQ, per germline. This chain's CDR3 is CASSARAAYEQYF. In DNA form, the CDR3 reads TGCGCCAGCAGCGCCAGGGCGGCCTACGAGCAGTACTTC.

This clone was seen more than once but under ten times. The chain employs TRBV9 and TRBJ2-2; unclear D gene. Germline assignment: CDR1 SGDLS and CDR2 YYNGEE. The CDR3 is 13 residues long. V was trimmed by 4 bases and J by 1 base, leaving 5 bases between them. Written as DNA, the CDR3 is TGTGCCAGCAGCAATCTGAACACCGGGGAGCTGTTTTTT. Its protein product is CASSNLNTGELFF.

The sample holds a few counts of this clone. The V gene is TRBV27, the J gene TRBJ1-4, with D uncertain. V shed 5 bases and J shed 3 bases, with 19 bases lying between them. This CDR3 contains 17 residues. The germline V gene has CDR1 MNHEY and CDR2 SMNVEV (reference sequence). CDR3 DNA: TGTGCCAGCAGTGCCTGGGCGGGTGGCGGCCCTAATGAAAAACTGTTTTTT. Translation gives CASSAWAGGGPNEKLFF.

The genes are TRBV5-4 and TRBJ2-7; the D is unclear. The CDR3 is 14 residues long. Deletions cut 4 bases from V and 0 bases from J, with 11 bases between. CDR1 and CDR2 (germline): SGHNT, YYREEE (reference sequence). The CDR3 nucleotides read TGTGCCAGCAGCCGAGTAGCTACCTCCTACGAGCAGTACTTC. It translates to CASSRVATSYEQYF.

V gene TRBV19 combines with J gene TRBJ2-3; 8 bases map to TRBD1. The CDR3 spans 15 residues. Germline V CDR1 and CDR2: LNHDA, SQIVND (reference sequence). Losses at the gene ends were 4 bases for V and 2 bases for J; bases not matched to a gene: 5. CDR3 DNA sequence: TGTGCCAGTAGTACCGGACAGGGCCCCACAGATACGCAGTATTTT. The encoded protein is CASSTGQGPTDTQYF.

Here the CDR3 DNA reads TGTGCCAGCAGCTCAAACGGACTAGCGGGAACGAACACCGGGGAGCTGTTTTTT. It codes for CASSSNGLAGTNTGELFF. V usage is TRBV11-3 and J usage is TRBJ2-2; 12 positions match TRBD2. Germline V gene data show CDR1 as SGHNT and CDR2 as YENEEA. The junction had 6 bases not matched to a gene; V was cut back by 4 bases and J by 0 bases. The CDR3 is 18 amino acids.

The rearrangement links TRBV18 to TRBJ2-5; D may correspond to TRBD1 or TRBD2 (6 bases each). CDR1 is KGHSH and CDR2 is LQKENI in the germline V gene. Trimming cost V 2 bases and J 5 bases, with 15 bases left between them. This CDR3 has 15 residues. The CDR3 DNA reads TGTGCCAGCTCACCATCGGGGGCGCGTGGGGAGACCCAGTACTTC. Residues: CASSPSGARGETQYF.

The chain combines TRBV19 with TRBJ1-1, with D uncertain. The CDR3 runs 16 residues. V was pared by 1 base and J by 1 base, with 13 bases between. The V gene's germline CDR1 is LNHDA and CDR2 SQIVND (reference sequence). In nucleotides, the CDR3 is TGTGCCAGTAGTATAGGAGTTTGGCTCCGGAACACTGAAGCTTTCTTT. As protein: CASSIGVWLRNTEAFF.

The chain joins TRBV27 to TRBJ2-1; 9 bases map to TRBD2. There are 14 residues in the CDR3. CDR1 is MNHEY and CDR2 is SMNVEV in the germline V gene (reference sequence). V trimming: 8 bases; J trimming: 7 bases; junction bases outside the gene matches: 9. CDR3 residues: CASSWGTSRNEQFF. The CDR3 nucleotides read TGTGCCAGCTCCTGGGGGACTAGCCGTAATGAGCAGTTCTTC.

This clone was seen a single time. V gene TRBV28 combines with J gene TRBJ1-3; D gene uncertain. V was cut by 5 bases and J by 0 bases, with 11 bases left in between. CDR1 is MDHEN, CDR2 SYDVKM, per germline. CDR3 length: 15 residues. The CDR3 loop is CASSPPYGSGNTIYF. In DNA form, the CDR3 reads TGTGCCAGCAGTCCCCCGTATGGCTCTGGAAACACCATATATTTT. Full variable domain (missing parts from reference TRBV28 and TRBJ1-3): DVKVTQSSRYLVKRTGEKVFLECVQDMDHENMFWYRQDPGLGLRLIYFSYDVKMKEKGDIPEGYSVSREKKERFSLILESASTNQTSMYLCASSPPYGSGNTIYFGEGSWLTVV.

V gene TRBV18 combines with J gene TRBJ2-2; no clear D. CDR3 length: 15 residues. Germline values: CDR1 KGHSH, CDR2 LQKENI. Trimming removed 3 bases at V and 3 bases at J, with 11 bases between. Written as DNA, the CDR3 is TGTGCCAGCTCACCGGACCTTGATTACACCGGGGAGCTGTTTTTT. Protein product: CASSPDLDYTGELFF.